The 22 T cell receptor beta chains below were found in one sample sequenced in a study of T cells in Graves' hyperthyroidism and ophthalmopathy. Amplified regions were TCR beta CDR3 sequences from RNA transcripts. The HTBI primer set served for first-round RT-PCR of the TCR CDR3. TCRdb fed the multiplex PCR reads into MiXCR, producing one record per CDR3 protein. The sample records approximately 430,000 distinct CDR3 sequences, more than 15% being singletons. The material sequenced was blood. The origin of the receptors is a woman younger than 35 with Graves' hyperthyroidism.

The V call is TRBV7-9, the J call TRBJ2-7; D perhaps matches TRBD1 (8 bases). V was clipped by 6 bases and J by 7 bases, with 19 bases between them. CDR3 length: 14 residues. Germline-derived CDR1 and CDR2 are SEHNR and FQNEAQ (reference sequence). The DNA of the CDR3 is TGTGCCAGCAGGGAAACAGGGGGGGGAGGGGAGCAGTACTTC. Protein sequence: CASRETGGGGEQYF.

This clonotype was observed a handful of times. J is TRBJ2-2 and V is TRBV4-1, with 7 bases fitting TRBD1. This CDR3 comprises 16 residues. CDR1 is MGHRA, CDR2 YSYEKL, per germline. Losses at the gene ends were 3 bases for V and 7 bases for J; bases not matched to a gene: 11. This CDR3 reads CASSQGRGQVLGELFF. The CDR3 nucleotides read TGCGCCAGCAGCCAGGGGCGAGGACAGGTCCTCGGGGAGCTGTTTTTT.

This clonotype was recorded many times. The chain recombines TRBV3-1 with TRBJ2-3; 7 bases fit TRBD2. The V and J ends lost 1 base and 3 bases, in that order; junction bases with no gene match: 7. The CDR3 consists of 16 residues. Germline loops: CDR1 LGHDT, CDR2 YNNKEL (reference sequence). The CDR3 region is CASSQGSSGMTDTQYF. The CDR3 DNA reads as TGTGCCAGCAGCCAAGGGTCCAGCGGGATGACAGATACGCAGTATTTT.

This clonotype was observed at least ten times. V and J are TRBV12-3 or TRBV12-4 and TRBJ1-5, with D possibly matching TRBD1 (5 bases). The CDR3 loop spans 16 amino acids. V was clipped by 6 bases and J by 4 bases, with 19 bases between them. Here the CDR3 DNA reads TGTGCCAGCAGCACCTACGGGGGGGGGACTAATCAGCCCCAGCATTTT. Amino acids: CASSTYGGGTNQPQHF.

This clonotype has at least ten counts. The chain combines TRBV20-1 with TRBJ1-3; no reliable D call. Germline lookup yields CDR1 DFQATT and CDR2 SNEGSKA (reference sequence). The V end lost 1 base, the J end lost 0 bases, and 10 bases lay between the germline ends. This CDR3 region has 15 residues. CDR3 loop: CSARGQVPSGNTIYF. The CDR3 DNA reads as TGCAGTGCTAGAGGCCAGGTACCCTCTGGAAACACCATATATTTT.

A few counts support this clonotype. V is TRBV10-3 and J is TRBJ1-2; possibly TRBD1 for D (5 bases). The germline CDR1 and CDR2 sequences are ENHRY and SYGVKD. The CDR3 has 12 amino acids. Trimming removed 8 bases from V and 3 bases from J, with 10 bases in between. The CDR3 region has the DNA TGTGCCATCGGCGAGGGGTACTATGGCTACACCTTC. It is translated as CAIGEGYYGYTF.

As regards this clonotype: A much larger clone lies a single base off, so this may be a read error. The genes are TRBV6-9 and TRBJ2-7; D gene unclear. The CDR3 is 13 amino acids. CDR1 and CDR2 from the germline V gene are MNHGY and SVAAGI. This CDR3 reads CASSSPSGNDQYF. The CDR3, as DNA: TGTGCCAGCAGTTCCCCCTCTGGGAACGACCAGTACTTC.

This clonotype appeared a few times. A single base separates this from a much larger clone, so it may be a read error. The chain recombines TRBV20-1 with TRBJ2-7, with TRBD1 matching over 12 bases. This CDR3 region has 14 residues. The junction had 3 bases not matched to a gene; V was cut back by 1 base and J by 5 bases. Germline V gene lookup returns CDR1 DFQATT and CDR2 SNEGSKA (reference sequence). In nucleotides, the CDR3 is TGCAGTGCTAGAGCCGGGACAGGGGGCGACGAGCAGTACTTC. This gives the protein CSARAGTGGDEQYF.

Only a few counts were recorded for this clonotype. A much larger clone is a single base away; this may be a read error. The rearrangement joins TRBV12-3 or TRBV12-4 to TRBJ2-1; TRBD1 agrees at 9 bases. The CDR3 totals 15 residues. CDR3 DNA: TGTGCCAGCAGGAAAACCGGGACAGGGATAAATGAGCGGTTCTTC. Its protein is CASRKTGTGINERFF.

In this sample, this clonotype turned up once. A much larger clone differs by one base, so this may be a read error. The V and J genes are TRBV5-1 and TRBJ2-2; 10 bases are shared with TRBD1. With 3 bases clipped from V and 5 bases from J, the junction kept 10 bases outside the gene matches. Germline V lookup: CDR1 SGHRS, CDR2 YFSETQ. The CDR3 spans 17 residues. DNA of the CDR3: TGCGCCAGCAGCTCGCCGGGACAGGGGAGAAAAACCGGGGAGCTGTTTTTT. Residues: CASSSPGQGRKTGELFF.

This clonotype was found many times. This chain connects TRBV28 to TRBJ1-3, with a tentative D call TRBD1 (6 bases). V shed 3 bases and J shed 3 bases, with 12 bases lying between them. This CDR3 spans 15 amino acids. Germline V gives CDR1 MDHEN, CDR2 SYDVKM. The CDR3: CASSFRGAIGNTIYF. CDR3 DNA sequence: TGTGCCAGCAGTTTTAGGGGGGCGATTGGAAACACCATATATTTT.

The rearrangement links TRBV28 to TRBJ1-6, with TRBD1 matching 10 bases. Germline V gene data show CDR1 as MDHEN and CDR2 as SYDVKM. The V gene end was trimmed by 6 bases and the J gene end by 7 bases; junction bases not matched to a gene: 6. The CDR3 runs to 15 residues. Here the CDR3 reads CASSDETGGNSPLHF. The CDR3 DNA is TGTGCCAGCAGCGATGAGACAGGGGGCAATTCACCCCTCCACTTT.

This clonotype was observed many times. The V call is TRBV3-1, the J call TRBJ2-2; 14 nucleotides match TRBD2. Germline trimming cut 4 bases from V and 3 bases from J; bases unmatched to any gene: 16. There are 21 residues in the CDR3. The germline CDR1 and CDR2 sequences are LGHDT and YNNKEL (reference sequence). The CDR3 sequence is CASSLDRWGTSGRRYTGELFF. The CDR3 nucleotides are TGTGCCAGCAGCCTCGACCGATGGGGGACTAGCGGGAGACGGTACACCGGGGAGCTGTTTTTT.

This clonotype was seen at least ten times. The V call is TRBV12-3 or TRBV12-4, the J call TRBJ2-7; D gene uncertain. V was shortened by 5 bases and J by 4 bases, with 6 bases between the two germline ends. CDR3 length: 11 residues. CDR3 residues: CASSGFYEQYF. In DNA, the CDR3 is TGTGCCAGCAGTGGTTTTTACGAGCAGTACTTC.

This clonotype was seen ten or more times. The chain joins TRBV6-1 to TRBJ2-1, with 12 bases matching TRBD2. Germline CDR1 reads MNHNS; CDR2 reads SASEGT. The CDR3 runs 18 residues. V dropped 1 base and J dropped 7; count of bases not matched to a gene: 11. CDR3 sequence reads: CASSEVASGRGGGNEQFF. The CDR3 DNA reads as TGTGCCAGCAGTGAAGTCGCTAGCGGGAGGGGGGGGGGTAATGAGCAGTTCTTC.

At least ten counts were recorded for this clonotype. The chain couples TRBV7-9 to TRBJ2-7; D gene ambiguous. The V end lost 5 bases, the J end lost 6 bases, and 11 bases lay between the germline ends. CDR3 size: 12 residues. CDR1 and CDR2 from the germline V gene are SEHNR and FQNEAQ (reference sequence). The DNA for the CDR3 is TGTGCCAGCAGCCATCCAACGACCGAGCAGTACTTC. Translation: CASSHPTTEQYF.

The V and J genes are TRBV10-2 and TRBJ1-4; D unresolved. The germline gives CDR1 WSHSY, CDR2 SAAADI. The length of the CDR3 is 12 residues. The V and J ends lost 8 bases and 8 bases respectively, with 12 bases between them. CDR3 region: CASAGVREKLFF. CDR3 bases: TGCGCCAGCGCCGGGGTGAGAGAAAAACTGTTTTTT.

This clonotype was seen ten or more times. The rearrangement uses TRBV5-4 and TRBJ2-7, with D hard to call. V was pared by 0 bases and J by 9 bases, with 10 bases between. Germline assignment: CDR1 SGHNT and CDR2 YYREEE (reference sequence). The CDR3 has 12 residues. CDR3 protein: CASSLDWRGQYF. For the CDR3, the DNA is TGTGCCAGCAGCTTGGATTGGCGCGGGCAGTACTTC. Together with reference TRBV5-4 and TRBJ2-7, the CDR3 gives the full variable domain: ETGVTQSPTHLIKTRGQQVTLRCSSQSGHNTVSWYQQALGQGPQFIFQYYREEENGRGNFPPRFSGLQFPNYSSELNVNALELDDSALYLCASSLDWRGQYFGPGTRLTVT.

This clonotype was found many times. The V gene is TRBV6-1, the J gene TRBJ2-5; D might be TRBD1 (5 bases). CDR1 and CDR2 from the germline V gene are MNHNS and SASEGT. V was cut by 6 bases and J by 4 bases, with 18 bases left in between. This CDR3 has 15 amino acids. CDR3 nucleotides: TGTGCCAGCAGCCGGACACCTCAACTGCGAGAGACCCAGTACTTC. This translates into CASSRTPQLRETQYF.

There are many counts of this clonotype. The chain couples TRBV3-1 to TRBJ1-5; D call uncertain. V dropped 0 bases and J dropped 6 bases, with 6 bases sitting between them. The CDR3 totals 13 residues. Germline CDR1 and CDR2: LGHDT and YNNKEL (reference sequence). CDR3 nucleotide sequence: TGTGCCAGCAGCCAAGATATAGGTCAGCCCCAGCATTTT. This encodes CASSQDIGQPQHF.

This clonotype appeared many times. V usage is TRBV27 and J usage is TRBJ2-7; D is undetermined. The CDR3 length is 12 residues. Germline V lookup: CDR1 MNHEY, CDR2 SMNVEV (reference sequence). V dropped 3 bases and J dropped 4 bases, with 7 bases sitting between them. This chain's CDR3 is CASSLLLYEQYF. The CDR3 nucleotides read TGTGCCAGCAGTTTGCTTCTTTACGAGCAGTACTTC.

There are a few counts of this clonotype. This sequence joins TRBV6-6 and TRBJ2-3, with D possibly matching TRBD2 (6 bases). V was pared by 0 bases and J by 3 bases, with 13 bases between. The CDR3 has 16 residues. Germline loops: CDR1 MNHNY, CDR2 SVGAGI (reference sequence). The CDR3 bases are TGTGCCAGCAGTTACTCGGCAGGGAGGAAAACAGATACGCAGTATTTT. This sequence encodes CASSYSAGRKTDTQYF.